Following are 18 T cell receptor beta chains from one sample sequenced in a study of human T cells and chemical hapten exposure. TCRdb re-derived calls from the RACE reads in MiXCR, one entry per CDR3 protein. The repertoire has roughly 130,000 distinct CDR3 sequences, roughly 12% of them found once; the top ten carry around 2.4%. The time point: patch test 3, about 24 weeks after DPC sensitization. Treatment in this sample: therapeutic diphenylcyclopropenone sensitization with weekly scalp DPC. Sequenced material: whole blood, taken in connection with sensitization to the hapten diphenylcyclopropenone (DPC). The source of these receptors is a woman between 45 and 65 years old with alopecia areata. Some clones in this sample may be carry-over from other donors' samples.

The V and J genes are TRBV5-4 and TRBJ1-2, with D perhaps TRBD1 (5 bases). The germline gives CDR1 SGHNT, CDR2 YYREEE (reference sequence). With 4 bases removed from V and 3 bases from J, the gap between germline ends came to 13 bases. CDR3 length: 14 amino acids. The CDR3 region is CASSLPRGDYGYTF. The CDR3 region has the DNA TGTGCCAGCAGCCTCCCGAGGGGAGACTATGGCTACACCTTC. Combining the CDR3 with reference TRBV5-4 and TRBJ1-2 gives the whole variable domain ETGVTQSPTHLIKTRGQQVTLRCSSQSGHNTVSWYQQALGQGPQFIFQYYREEENGRGNFPPRFSGLQFPNYSSELNVNALELDDSALYLCASSLPRGDYGYTFGSGTRLTVV.

This clonotype occurred a few times. This chain connects TRBV9 to TRBJ1-1; 7 bases agree with TRBD1. The CDR3 contains 14 residues. V shed 0 bases and J 4 bases; nucleotides not matched to a gene: 3. The germline gives CDR1 SGDLS, CDR2 YYNGEE. CDR3 sequence (DNA): TGTGCCAGCAGCGTAGCCAGGGGGGGCACTGAAGCTTTCTTT. It is translated as CASSVARGGTEAFF.

This clonotype has just a few counts. J is TRBJ1-4 and V is TRBV19; the D is unclear. This CDR3 contains 11 residues. CDR1 LNHDA and CDR2 SQIVND come from the germline V gene (reference sequence). V shed 5 bases and J shed 7 bases, with 5 bases lying between them. CDR3 sequence (DNA): TGTGCCAGTAGTGGGATTGAAAAACTGTTTTTT. It specifies CASSGIEKLFF.

In its sample, this clonotype was seen many times. The J gene is TRBJ2-5, the V gene TRBV29-1; no definite D call. The CDR3 spans 15 residues. With 1 base removed from V and 5 bases from J, the gap between germline ends came to 17 bases. Germline CDR1 reads SQVTM; CDR2 reads ANQGSEA. The CDR3 nucleotides read TGCAGCGTTGAAGCCTGGGCAGCCTTGGAGGAGACCCAGTACTTC. This encodes CSVEAWAALEETQYF.

The genes are TRBV5-1 and TRBJ1-1; no clear D gene. V was shortened by 3 bases and J by 0 bases, with 9 bases between the two germline ends. The germline V gene encodes CDR1 SGHRS and CDR2 YFSETQ. CDR3 length equals 14 residues. In DNA form, the CDR3 reads TGCGCCAGCAGCTCCGGCTTGTTGAACACTGAAGCTTTCTTT. Translation gives CASSSGLLNTEAFF.

This clonotype showed up just a few times. CDR3 loop: CAISEPGLAGGRNEQFF. CDR3 DNA: TGTGCCATCAGTGAGCCGGGACTAGCGGGGGGGCGAAATGAGCAGTTCTTC. The genes are TRBV10-3 and TRBJ2-1; 16 nucleotides align to TRBD2. After removal of 2 bases from V and 7 bases from J, the junction contained 5 bases not matched to a gene. This CDR3 has 17 residues. Germline CDR1 ENHRY, CDR2 SYGVKD.

This clonotype was counted ten times or more. The V gene is TRBV7-9, the J gene TRBJ1-5, with a tentative D call TRBD1 (5 bases). CDR1 SEHNR and CDR2 FQNEAQ come from the germline V gene (reference sequence). The ends were cut back, 8 bases at V and 2 bases at J, with 13 bases in the middle. The CDR3 spans 14 residues. CDR3 sequence reads: CASSYGDGNQPQHF. In nucleotides, the CDR3 is TGTGCCAGCTCCTACGGGGACGGCAATCAGCCCCAGCATTTT. Variable domain in full (rest from reference TRBV7-9 and TRBJ1-5): DTGVSQNPRHKITKRGQNVTFRCDPISEHNRLYWYRQTLGQGPEFLTYFQNEAQLEKSRLLSDRFSAERPKGSFSTLEIQRTEQGDSAMYLCASSYGDGNQPQHFGDGTRLSIL.

The chain recombines TRBV12-3 or TRBV12-4 with TRBJ2-1; maybe TRBD2 (5 bases). With 5 bases removed from V and 9 bases from J, the gap between germline ends came to 8 bases. The CDR3 has 11 amino acids. CDR3 loop: CASSLSGEQFF. CDR3 DNA: TGTGCCAGCAGTCTGAGCGGTGAGCAGTTCTTC.

This clonotype has at least ten counts. This chain uses TRBV27 with TRBJ1-2; no clear D gene. CDR1 and CDR2 (germline): MNHEY, SMNVEV (reference sequence). CDR3 size: 11 residues. With 8 bases removed from V and 4 bases from J, the gap between germline ends came to 8 bases. The CDR3 sequence is CASGRSYGYTF. Here the CDR3 DNA reads TGTGCCAGCGGAAGGAGCTATGGCTACACCTTC.

V is TRBV6-6 and J is TRBJ1-2; D is perhaps TRBD1 (6 bases). Per the germline V gene, CDR1 is MNHNY and CDR2 is SVGAGI (reference sequence). CDR3 length: 14 residues. Trimming took off 6 bases at V and 8 bases at J, with 19 bases between the two ends. CDR3 nucleotides: TGTGCCAGCAGGAGCCCCGGGACACCGGAAGGCTACACCTTC. Protein: CASRSPGTPEGYTF.

V usage is TRBV3-1 and J usage is TRBJ1-2, with 12 positions matching TRBD1. CDR3 length: 16 residues. After removal of 0 bases from V and 4 bases from J, the junction contained 3 bases not matched to a gene. Germline CDR1 reads LGHDT; CDR2 reads YNNKEL (reference sequence). The CDR3 coding sequence is TGTGCCAGCAGCCAAGACGGGACAGGGGGCCCCTATGGCTACACCTTC. As protein: CASSQDGTGGPYGYTF.

This clonotype showed up many times. This chain connects TRBV28 to TRBJ2-7, with unresolved D. This CDR3 spans 12 amino acids. From germline, CDR1 is MDHEN and CDR2 SYDVKM. V lost 3 bases and J 5 bases, leaving 8 bases between the germline ends. This chain's CDR3 is CASSFPTNEQYF. The CDR3 coding sequence is TGTGCCAGCAGTTTTCCGACAAACGAGCAGTACTTC.

V usage is TRBV20-1 and J usage is TRBJ2-1; 10 bases agree with TRBD2. CDR1 is DFQATT, CDR2 SNEGSKA, per germline (reference sequence). The CDR3 contains 15 residues. Trimming removed 3 bases from V and 4 bases from J; junction bases left unmatched: 6. The CDR3 nucleotides read TGCAGTGCTAGGGGTCGACTAGCGGGTTACAATGAGCAGTTCTTC. It translates to CSARGRLAGYNEQFF.

The V and J genes are TRBV19 and TRBJ2-7; 13 bases align to TRBD2. The J segment lost 5 bases and the V segment lost 4 bases, leaving 8 bases of the junction unmatched. CDR1 is LNHDA and CDR2 is SQIVND in the germline V gene (reference sequence). This CDR3 comprises 16 residues. CDR3 residues: CASSTQLAGGQNEQYF. CDR3 sequence (DNA): TGTGCCAGTAGTACCCAACTAGCGGGGGGGCAGAACGAGCAGTACTTC.

In this sample, this clonotype turned up a few times. The V and J genes are TRBV7-2 and TRBJ1-1, with D possibly TRBD1 on 5 matching bases. There are 10 residues in the CDR3. The germline gives CDR1 SGHTA, CDR2 FQGNSA. V gave up 8 bases and J gave up 7 bases, with 8 bases separating them. CDR3 residues: CASRGYEAFF. CDR3 coding DNA: TGTGCCAGCCGGGGGTATGAAGCTTTCTTT.

This clonotype appeared many times. The V call is TRBV7-6, the J call TRBJ2-5; D is unclear. The CDR3 spans 16 residues. V lost 1 base, J lost 2 bases, and 14 bases lay in between. From germline, CDR1 is SGHVS and CDR2 FNYEAQ. CDR3 DNA sequence: TGTGCCAGCAGCTTAGGGGGTCTGAGGCCACAAGAGACCCAGTACTTC. This translates into CASSLGGLRPQETQYF. Variable domain in full (rest from reference TRBV7-6 and TRBJ2-5): GAGVSQSPRYKVTKRGQDVALRCDPISGHVSLYWYRQALGQGPEFLTYFNYEAQQDKSGLPNDRFSAERPEGSISTLTIQRTEQRDSAMYRCASSLGGLRPQETQYFGPGTRLLVL.

This clonotype appeared many times. The chain links TRBV15 to TRBJ1-2; D ambiguous. CDR3 length: 12 amino acids. In germline, CDR1 is LNHNV, CDR2 YYDKDF (reference sequence). Trimming left V 3 bases short and J 4 bases short, with 6 bases between. CDR3: CATSSAGYGYTF. CDR3 bases: TGTGCCACCAGCAGTGCAGGCTATGGCTACACCTTC.

This clonotype was recorded a few times. This chain joins TRBV13 and TRBJ2-1; TRBD1 agrees at 10 bases. The CDR3 totals 16 residues. Germline CDR1 and CDR2: PRHDT and FYEKMQ (reference sequence). J was trimmed by 6 bases and V by 5 bases; bases with no gene match: 10. The CDR3 DNA follows: TGTGCCAGCAGCCAGGGGACAGGGGAGCGTGCCAATGAGCAGTTCTTC. Residues: CASSQGTGERANEQFF.